One sample yielded the 28 T cell receptor beta chains listed below, sequenced in a study of blood T cell repertoires in COVID-19. Only in-frame clones appear in the TCRdb table, and some are missing; sequencing was by immunoSEQ multiplex PCR. This table has about 270,000 clones, approximately 89% appearing once. The specimen was PBMCs or T cells enriched from blood (not recorded which). The source is a man aged 35 to 55 who had been exposed to COVID-19.

This chain uses TRBV9 with TRBJ2-3; a possible D gene is TRBD2 (6 bases). Germline V gene sequence: CDR1 SGDLS, CDR2 YYNGEE. Deletions cut 2 bases from V and 4 bases from J, with 8 bases between. The CDR3 sequence is 13 residues long. CDR3 sequence reads: CASSVGGSDTQYF. The CDR3 nucleotides read TGTGCCAGCAGCGTCGGGGGTTCAGATACGCAGTATTTT.

The V and J genes are TRBV7-3 and TRBJ1-1; perhaps TRBD1 as D (5 bases). CDR1 is SGHTA and CDR2 is FQGTGA in the germline V gene. The CDR3 is made up of 15 amino acids. Trimming took off 4 bases at V and 6 bases at J, with 18 bases between the two ends. CDR3 protein: CASSSEGHPKAEAFF. CDR3 nucleotide sequence: TGTGCCAGCAGCTCAGAAGGACACCCAAAGGCTGAAGCTTTCTTT.

This sequence joins TRBV28 and TRBJ1-3; unclear D gene. With 11 bases removed from V and 9 bases from J, the gap between germline ends came to 17 bases. Germline assignment: CDR1 MDHEN and CDR2 SYDVKM. The CDR3 has 12 residues. CDR3 nucleotide sequence: TGTGCCGCACGGGAGGGATACGGCACCATATATTTT. Its translation: CAAREGYGTIYF. Variable domain in full (rest from reference TRBV28 and TRBJ1-3): DVKVTQSSRYLVKRTGEKVFLECVQDMDHENMFWYRQDPGLGLRLIYFSYDVKMKEKGDIPEGYSVSREKKERFSLILESASTNQTSMYLCAAREGYGTIYFGEGSWLTVV.

This sequence joins TRBV27 and TRBJ1-5, with D tentatively TRBD1 (6 bases). Trimming cost V 3 bases and J 5 bases, with 11 bases left between them. CDR1 is MNHEY and CDR2 is SMNVEV in the germline V gene (reference sequence). The CDR3 is 14 residues long. DNA of the CDR3: TGTGCCAGCAGTTTCTTGGGGGCCGATCAGCCCCAGCATTTT. Protein product: CASSFLGADQPQHF.

The V gene is TRBV11-3, the J gene TRBJ1-1; D perhaps matches TRBD1 (6 bases). The CDR3 length is 11 residues. V lost 4 bases, J lost 12 bases, and 12 bases lay in between. Germline assignment: CDR1 SGHNT and CDR2 YENEEA. CDR3 residues: CASSSRGGTFF. DNA of the CDR3: TGTGCCAGCAGCTCTCGAGGGGGAACTTTCTTT.

The CDR3 DNA reads TGTGCCAGTAGTATAGAACTGACAGGAGTCCGGGGAGCGCCCCAGCATTTT. Protein: CASSIELTGVRGAPQHF. J is TRBJ1-5 and V is TRBV19, with D tentatively TRBD1 (6 bases). Germline V gene data show CDR1 as LNHDA and CDR2 as SQIVND (reference sequence). V gave up 0 bases and J gave up 9 bases, with 21 bases separating them. This CDR3 comprises 17 residues.

The J gene is TRBJ1-5, the V gene TRBV19, with 7 bases that match TRBD1. The V segment lost 3 bases and the J segment 2 bases; nucleotides outside the gene matches: 4. Germline loops: CDR1 LNHDA, CDR2 SQIVND (reference sequence). The CDR3 runs 15 residues. The CDR3 region has the DNA TGTGCCAGTAGTATGGTAGGGGGCGGCAATCAGCCCCAGCATTTT. Encoded protein: CASSMVGGGNQPQHF.

This sequence joins TRBV5-4 and TRBJ2-7, with 12 nucleotides matching TRBD2. The V gene's germline CDR1 is SGHNT and CDR2 YYREEE (reference sequence). Losses at the gene ends were 2 bases for V and 5 bases for J; bases not matched to a gene: 2. The CDR3 has 14 amino acids. CDR3 region: CASSLLAGGHEQYF. The CDR3, as DNA: TGTGCCAGCAGCTTACTAGCGGGAGGCCACGAGCAGTACTTC.

This rearrangement joins TRBV5-1 to TRBJ1-5, with D tentatively TRBD1 (5 bases). This CDR3 contains 16 residues. CDR1 SGHRS and CDR2 YFSETQ come from the germline V gene. V gave up 1 base and J gave up 3 bases, with 14 bases separating them. CDR3 bases: TGCGCCAGCAGCTTGCTGGGGGGTGATAACAATCAGCCCCAGCATTTT. This gives the protein CASSLLGGDNNQPQHF.

V usage is TRBV28 and J usage is TRBJ2-2; a possible D gene is TRBD1 (5 bases). V was clipped by 3 bases and J by 9 bases, with 8 bases between them. Germline CDR1 MDHEN, CDR2 SYDVKM. CDR3 length equals 12 residues. The CDR3 spells CASSFGARELFF. CDR3 sequence (DNA): TGTGCCAGCAGTTTTGGGGCCCGGGAGCTGTTTTTT.

V is TRBV9 and J is TRBJ2-7; D is uncertain. The CDR3 consists of 14 residues. Trimming shortened V by 0 bases and J by 1 base, and 8 bases separated the two germline ends. The germline gives CDR1 SGDLS, CDR2 YYNGEE. CDR3 coding DNA: TGTGCCAGCAGCGTAGCTTCAGAATCCTACGAGCAGTACTTC. It is translated as CASSVASESYEQYF.

V is TRBV28 and J is TRBJ2-5; 7 bases map to TRBD1. The CDR3 length is 15 residues. In germline, CDR1 is MDHEN, CDR2 SYDVKM. J gave up 1 base and V 4 bases, and 6 bases lay outside the gene matches. DNA of the CDR3: TGTGCCAGCAGTTCACAGACAGGGTCCCAAGAGACCCAGTACTTC. Protein: CASSSQTGSQETQYF.

V is TRBV11-2 and J is TRBJ2-1; a possible D gene is TRBD2 (6 bases). Trimming removed 5 bases at V and 8 bases at J, with 16 bases between. The CDR3 extends over 14 amino acids. Germline V gene sequence: CDR1 SGHAT, CDR2 FQNNGV. The CDR3 here is CASSPSGRRHEQFF. In DNA form, the CDR3 reads TGTGCCAGCAGCCCGAGCGGGCGGAGGCATGAGCAGTTCTTC.

The chain combines TRBV6-5 with TRBJ1-4; TRBD1 matches 10 bases. With V trimmed by 8 bases and J by 2 bases, 5 bases remained unmatched. Germline V gene lookup returns CDR1 MNHEY and CDR2 SVGAGI. The CDR3 totals 15 residues. The CDR3 sequence is CASSRDRGTNEKLFF. The DNA for the CDR3 is TGTGCCAGCTCTCGGGACAGGGGTACTAATGAAAAACTGTTTTTT.

The chain has TRBV7-9 and TRBJ2-1; 14 bases match TRBD2. The CDR3 contains 16 residues. CDR1 is SEHNR and CDR2 is FQNEAQ in the germline V gene (reference sequence). With 5 bases clipped from V and 9 bases from J, the junction kept 9 bases outside the gene matches. The CDR3: CASSPPGLAGVGEQFF. CDR3 bases: TGTGCCAGCAGCCCACCGGGACTAGCGGGAGTTGGTGAGCAGTTCTTC.

The chain has TRBV7-3 and TRBJ1-1, with 8 bases matching TRBD1. CDR1 and CDR2 from the germline V gene are SGHTA and FQGTGA. With V trimmed by 6 bases and J by 5 bases, 5 bases remained unmatched. This CDR3 has 13 residues. CDR3 protein: CASRTTGGTEAFF. DNA of the CDR3: TGTGCCAGCAGAACCACAGGGGGTACTGAAGCTTTCTTT.

This clone was counted a single time. The chain employs TRBV5-1 and TRBJ2-1; 8 bases map to TRBD1. This CDR3 comprises 16 residues. CDR1 and CDR2 (germline): SGHRS, YFSETQ. Unmatched junction bases numbered 11, after V lost 4 bases and J lost 5 bases. In DNA form, the CDR3 reads TGCGCCAGCAGCCCCGGGACAGGAGCGTTAGACAATGAGCAGTTCTTC. Residues: CASSPGTGALDNEQFF.

The chain has TRBV28 and TRBJ2-5; 12 bases map to TRBD1. CDR3 size: 16 residues. Per the germline V gene, CDR1 is MDHEN and CDR2 is SYDVKM. J was trimmed by 1 base and V by 2 bases; bases with no gene match: 2. CDR3 protein: CASSLGTGGLQETQYF. The CDR3 nucleotides are TGTGCCAGCAGTTTAGGGACAGGGGGCCTCCAAGAGACCCAGTACTTC.

This sequence joins TRBV5-1 and TRBJ2-3; 10 bases line up with TRBD2. The germline gives CDR1 SGHRS, CDR2 YFSETQ. Germline trimming cut 2 bases from V and 1 base from J; bases unmatched to any gene: 1. This CDR3 region has 15 residues. The CDR3 DNA follows: TGCGCCAGCAGCTTTCTAGCGGGAGGCACAGATACGCAGTATTTT. Translation gives CASSFLAGGTDTQYF.

This CDR3 is CASSQRSSYNEQFF. The CDR3 coding sequence is TGTGCCAGCAGCCAACGGAGCTCCTACAATGAGCAGTTCTTC. V gene TRBV14 combines with J gene TRBJ2-1; D unclear. The CDR3 spans 14 residues. Germline V CDR1 and CDR2: SGHDN, FVKESK. Deletions cut 2 bases from V and 0 bases from J, with 5 bases between.

This sequence joins TRBV28 and TRBJ1-2; D not certain. CDR1 is MDHEN and CDR2 is SYDVKM in the germline V gene. The CDR3 is 10 amino acids. For the CDR3, the DNA is TGTGGAGTTCGGGGCTATGGCTACACCTTC. It translates to CGVRGYGYTF.

The CDR3 region is CASSWTVGELFF. The CDR3 nucleotides are TGTGCCAGCAGTTGGACAGTAGGGGAGCTGTTTTTT. The chain combines TRBV27 with TRBJ2-2; a possible D gene is TRBD1 (6 bases). Germline V gives CDR1 MNHEY, CDR2 SMNVEV (reference sequence). V lost 4 bases and J 8 bases, leaving 8 bases between the germline ends. The CDR3 sequence is 12 residues long.

This chain joins TRBV11-2 and TRBJ1-4, with D unclear. The germline CDR1 and CDR2 sequences are SGHAT and FQNNGV. V lost 3 bases and J 7 bases, leaving 12 bases between the germline ends. This CDR3 has 14 amino acids. CDR3 sequence reads: CASSLTGPTEKLFF. The CDR3 DNA follows: TGTGCCAGCAGCTTGACGGGTCCCACTGAAAAACTGTTTTTT. Complete variable domain (other parts from reference TRBV11-2 and TRBJ1-4): EAGVAQSPRYKIIEKRQSVAFWCNPISGHATLYWYQQILGQGPKLLIQFQNNGVVDDSQLPKDRFSAERLKGVDSTLKIQPAKLEDSAVYLCASSLTGPTEKLFFGSGTQLSVL.

V gene TRBV19 combines with J gene TRBJ2-2, with D possibly matching TRBD1 (5 bases). The germline CDR1 and CDR2 sequences are LNHDA and SQIVND (reference sequence). The CDR3 has 16 amino acids. The V gene lost 4 bases and the J gene lost 4 bases, with 16 bases spanning the gap. Written as DNA, the CDR3 is TGTGCCAGTAGTACGCCCGGGTCTGGGGCCACCGGGGAGCTGTTTTTT. Its translation is CASSTPGSGATGELFF.

The rearrangement uses TRBV27 and TRBJ2-7, with 11 bases matching TRBD2. In germline, CDR1 is MNHEY, CDR2 SMNVEV (reference sequence). J was trimmed by 2 bases and V by 9 bases; bases with no gene match: 6. This CDR3 has 14 amino acids. The CDR3 spells CASQTSGVTYEQYF. In nucleotides, the CDR3 is TGTGCCAGTCAGACTAGCGGGGTGACCTACGAGCAGTACTTC.

The chain joins TRBV6-4 to TRBJ2-3; maybe TRBD1 (6 bases). The V and J ends lost 4 bases and 4 bases respectively, with 15 bases between them. The CDR3 has 15 amino acids. CDR1 and CDR2 from the germline V gene are MRHNA and SNTAGT. The CDR3 bases are TGTGCCAGCAGTGTTAAACAGGGAGTGGCAGATACGCAGTATTTT. Protein sequence: CASSVKQGVADTQYF.

The V gene is TRBV9, the J gene TRBJ1-1; 9 bases line up with TRBD1. V lost 4 bases and J lost 1; bases outside the gene matches: 5. The CDR3 sequence is 15 residues long. The V gene's germline CDR1 is SGDLS and CDR2 YYNGEE. As DNA, the CDR3 is TGTGCCAGCAGCTCTAGACAGGGGGGGAACACTGAAGCTTTCTTT. It codes for CASSSRQGGNTEAFF.

V and J are TRBV28 and TRBJ1-5; unclear D gene. This CDR3 has 14 amino acids. V lost 7 bases, J lost 3 bases, and 13 bases lay in between. CDR1 is MDHEN and CDR2 is SYDVKM in the germline V gene. This CDR3 is CASNWAQNNQPQHF. In nucleotides, the CDR3 is TGTGCCAGCAATTGGGCCCAGAACAATCAGCCCCAGCATTTT.